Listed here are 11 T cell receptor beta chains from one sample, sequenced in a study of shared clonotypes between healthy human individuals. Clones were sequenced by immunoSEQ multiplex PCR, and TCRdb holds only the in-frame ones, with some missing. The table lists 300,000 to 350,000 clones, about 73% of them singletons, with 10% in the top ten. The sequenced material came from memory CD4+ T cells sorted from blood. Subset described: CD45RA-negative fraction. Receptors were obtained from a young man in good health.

The CDR3 nucleotides are TGCGCCAGCAGCTTGGTGGCCGGGTCCCACGAGCAGTACTTC. Protein product: CASSLVAGSHEQYF. The chain couples TRBV5-1 to TRBJ2-7, with D unresolved. There are 14 residues in the CDR3. CDR1 and CDR2 (germline): SGHRS, YFSETQ. V lost 0 bases to trimming and J lost 5 bases, with 12 bases between them. Complete variable domain (other parts from reference TRBV5-1 and TRBJ2-7): KAGVTQTPRYLIKTRGQQVTLSCSPISGHRSVSWYQQTPGQGLQFLFEYFSETQRNKGNFPGRFSGRQFSNSRSEMNVSTLELGDSALYLCASSLVAGSHEQYFGPGTRLTVT.

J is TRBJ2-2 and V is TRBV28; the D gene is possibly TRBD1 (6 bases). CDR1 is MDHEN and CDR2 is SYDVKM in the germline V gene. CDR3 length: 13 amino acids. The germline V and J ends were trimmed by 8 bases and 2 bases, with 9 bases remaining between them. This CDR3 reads CASAGVNTGELFF. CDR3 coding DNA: TGTGCCAGCGCAGGGGTCAACACCGGGGAGCTGTTTTTT.

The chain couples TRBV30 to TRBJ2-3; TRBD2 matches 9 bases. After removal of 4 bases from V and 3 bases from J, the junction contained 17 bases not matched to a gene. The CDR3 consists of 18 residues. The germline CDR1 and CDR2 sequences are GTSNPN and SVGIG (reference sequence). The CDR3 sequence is CAWIRHANSGRKTDTQYF. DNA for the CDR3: TGTGCCTGGATCAGGCACGCCAATAGCGGGAGAAAGACAGATACGCAGTATTTT.

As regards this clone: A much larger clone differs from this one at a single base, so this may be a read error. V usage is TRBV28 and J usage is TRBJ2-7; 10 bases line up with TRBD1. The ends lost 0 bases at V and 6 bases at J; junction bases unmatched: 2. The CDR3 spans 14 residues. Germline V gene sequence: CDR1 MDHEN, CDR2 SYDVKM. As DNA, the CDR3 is TGTGCCAGCAGTTTATGGACAGGGGGCTCCGAGCAGTACTTC. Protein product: CASSLWTGGSEQYF.

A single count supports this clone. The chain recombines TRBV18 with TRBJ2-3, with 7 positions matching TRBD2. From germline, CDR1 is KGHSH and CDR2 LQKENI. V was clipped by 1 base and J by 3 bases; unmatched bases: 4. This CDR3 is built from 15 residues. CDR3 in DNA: TGTGCCAGCTCACCACTTGGCGGGAGTACAGATACGCAGTATTTT. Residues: CASSPLGGSTDTQYF.

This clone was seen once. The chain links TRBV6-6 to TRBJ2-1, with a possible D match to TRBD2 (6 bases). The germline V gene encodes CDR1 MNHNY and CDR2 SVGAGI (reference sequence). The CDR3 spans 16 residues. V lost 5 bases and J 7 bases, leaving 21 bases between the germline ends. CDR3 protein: CASSHGAGTEENEQFF. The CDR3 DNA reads TGTGCCAGCAGTCACGGGGCGGGAACGGAGGAGAATGAGCAGTTCTTC.

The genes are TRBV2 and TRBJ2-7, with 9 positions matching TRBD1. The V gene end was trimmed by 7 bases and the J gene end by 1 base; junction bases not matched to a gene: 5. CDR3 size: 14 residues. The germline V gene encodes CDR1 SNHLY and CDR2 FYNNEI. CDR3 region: CASTRDRESYEQYF. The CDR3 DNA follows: TGTGCCAGCACCAGGGACAGGGAATCCTACGAGCAGTACTTC.

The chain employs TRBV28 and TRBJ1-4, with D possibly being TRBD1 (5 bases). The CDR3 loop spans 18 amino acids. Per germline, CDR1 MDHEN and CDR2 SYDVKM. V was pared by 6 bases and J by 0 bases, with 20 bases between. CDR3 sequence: CASRTTWSRDATNEKLFF. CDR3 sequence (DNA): TGTGCCAGCAGGACAACCTGGAGCAGGGATGCAACTAATGAAAAACTGTTTTTT.

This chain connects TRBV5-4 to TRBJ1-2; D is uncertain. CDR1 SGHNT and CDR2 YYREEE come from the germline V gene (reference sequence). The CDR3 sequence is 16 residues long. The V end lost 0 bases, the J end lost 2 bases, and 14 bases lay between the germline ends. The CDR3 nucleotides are TGTGCCAGCAGCTTGGGTCGAAGGAATACAAACTATGGCTACACCTTC. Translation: CASSLGRRNTNYGYTF.

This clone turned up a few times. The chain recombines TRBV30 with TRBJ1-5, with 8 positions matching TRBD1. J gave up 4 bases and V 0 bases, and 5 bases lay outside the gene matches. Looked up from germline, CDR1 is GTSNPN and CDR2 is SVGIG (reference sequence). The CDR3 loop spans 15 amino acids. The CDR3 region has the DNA TGTGCCTGGAGTGTCCTGGACAGGGAAAATCAGCCCCAGCATTTT. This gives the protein CAWSVLDRENQPQHF.

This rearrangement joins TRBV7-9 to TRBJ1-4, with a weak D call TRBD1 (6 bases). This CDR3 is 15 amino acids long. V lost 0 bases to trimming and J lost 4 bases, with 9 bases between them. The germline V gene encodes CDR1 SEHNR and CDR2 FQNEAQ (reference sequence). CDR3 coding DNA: TGTGCCAGCAGCTTAGCGACAGGCAATAATGAAAAACTGTTTTTT. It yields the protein CASSLATGNNEKLFF.